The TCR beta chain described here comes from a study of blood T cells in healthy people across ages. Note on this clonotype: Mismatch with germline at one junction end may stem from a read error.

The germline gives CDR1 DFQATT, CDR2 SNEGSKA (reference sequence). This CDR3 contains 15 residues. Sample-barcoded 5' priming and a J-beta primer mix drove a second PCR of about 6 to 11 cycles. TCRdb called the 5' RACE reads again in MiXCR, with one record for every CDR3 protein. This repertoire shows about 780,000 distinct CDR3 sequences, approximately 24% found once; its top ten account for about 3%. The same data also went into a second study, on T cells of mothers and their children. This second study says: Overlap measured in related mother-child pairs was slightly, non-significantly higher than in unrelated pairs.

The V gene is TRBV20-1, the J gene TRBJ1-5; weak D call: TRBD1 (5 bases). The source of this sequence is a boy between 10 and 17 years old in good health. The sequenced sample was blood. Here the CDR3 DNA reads TGCAGTGCTAGCGTCGGGCAGGGCGGCGGTCAGCCCCAGCACTTT. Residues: CSASVGQGGGQPQHF.